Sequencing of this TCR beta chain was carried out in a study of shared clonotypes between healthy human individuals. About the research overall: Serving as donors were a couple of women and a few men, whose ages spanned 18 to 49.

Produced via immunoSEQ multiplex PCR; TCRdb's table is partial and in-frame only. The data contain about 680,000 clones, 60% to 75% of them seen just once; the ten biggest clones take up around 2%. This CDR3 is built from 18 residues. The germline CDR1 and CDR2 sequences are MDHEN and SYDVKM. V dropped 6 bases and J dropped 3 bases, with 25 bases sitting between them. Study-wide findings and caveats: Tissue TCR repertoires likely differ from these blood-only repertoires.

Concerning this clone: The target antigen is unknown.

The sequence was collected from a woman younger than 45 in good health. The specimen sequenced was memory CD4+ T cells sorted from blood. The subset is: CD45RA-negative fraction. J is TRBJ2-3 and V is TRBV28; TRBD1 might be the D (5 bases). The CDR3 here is CASSPLTAGSGHTDTQYF. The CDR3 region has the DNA TGTGCCAGCAGCCCCCTGACCGCCGGGTCTGGACATACAGATACGCAGTATTTT. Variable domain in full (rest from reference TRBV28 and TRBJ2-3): DVKVTQSSRYLVKRTGEKVFLECVQDMDHENMFWYRQDPGLGLRLIYFSYDVKMKEKGDIPEGYSVSREKKERFSLILESASTNQTSMYLCASSPLTAGSGHTDTQYFGPGTRLTVL.